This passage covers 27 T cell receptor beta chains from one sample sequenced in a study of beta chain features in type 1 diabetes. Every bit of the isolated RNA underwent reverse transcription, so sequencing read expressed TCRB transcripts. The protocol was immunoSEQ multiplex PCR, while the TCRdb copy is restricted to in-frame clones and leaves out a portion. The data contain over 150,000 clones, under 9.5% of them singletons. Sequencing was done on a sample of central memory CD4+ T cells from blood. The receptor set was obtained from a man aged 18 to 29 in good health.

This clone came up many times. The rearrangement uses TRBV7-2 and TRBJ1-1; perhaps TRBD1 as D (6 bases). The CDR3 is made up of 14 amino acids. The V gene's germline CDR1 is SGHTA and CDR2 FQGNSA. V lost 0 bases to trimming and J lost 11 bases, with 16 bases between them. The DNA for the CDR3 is TGTGCCAGCAGCTTAGCAGCCACGGACAGCCTCGCTTTCTTT. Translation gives CASSLAATDSLAFF.

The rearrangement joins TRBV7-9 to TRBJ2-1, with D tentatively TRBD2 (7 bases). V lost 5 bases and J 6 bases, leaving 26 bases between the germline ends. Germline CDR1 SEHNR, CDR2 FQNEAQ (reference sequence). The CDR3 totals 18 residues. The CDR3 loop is CASSLITAGAGVVNEQFF. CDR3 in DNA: TGTGCCAGCAGCCTCATAACGGCGGGGGCCGGTGTTGTCAATGAGCAGTTCTTC.

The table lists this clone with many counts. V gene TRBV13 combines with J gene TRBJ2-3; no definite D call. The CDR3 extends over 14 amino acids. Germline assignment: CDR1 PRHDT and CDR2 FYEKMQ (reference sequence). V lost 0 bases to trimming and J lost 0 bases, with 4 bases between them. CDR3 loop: CASSLGTSTDTQYF. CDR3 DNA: TGTGCCAGCAGCTTAGGAACTAGCACAGATACGCAGTATTTT.

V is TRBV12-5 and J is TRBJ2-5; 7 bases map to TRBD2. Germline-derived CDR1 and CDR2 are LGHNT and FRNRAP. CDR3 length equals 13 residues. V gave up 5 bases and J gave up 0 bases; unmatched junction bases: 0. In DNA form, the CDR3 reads TGTGCTAGTGGTGGGGGGGACCAAGAGACCCAGTACTTC. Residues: CASGGGDQETQYF.

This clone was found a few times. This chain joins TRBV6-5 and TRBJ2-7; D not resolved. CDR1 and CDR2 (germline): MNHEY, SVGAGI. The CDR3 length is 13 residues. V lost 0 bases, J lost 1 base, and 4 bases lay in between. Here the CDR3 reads CASSYSSSYEQYF. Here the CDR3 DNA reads TGTGCCAGCAGTTACTCATCGTCCTACGAGCAGTACTTC.

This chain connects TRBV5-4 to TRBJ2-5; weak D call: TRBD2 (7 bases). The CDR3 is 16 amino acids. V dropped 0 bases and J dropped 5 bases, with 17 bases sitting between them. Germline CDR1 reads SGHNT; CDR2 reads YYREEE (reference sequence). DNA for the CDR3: TGTGCCAGCAGCTTGGCCAAACGGGGGGCAGGGGAGACCCAGTACTTC. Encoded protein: CASSLAKRGAGETQYF. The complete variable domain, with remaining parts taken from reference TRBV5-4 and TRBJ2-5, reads ETGVTQSPTHLIKTRGQQVTLRCSSQSGHNTVSWYQQALGQGPQFIFQYYREEENGRGNFPPRFSGLQFPNYSSELNVNALELDDSALYLCASSLAKRGAGETQYFGPGTRLLVL.

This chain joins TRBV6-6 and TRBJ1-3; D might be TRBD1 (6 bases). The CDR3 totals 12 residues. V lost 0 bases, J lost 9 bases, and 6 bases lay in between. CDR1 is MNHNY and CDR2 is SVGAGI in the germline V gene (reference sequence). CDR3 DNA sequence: TGTGCCAGCAGTTACTCGGGGGCCACCATATATTTT. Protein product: CASSYSGATIYF.

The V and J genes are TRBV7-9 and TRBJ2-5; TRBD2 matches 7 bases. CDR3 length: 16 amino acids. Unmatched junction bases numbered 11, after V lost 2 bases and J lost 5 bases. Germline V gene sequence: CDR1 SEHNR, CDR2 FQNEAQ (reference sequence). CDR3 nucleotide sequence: TGTGCCAGCAGCTTACCCTGGGGGGGGAGCCGGGAGACCCAGTACTTC. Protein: CASSLPWGGSRETQYF. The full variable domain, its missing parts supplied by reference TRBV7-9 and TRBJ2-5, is DTGVSQNPRHKITKRGQNVTFRCDPISEHNRLYWYRQTLGQGPEFLTYFQNEAQLEKSRLLSDRFSAERPKGSFSTLEIQRTEQGDSAMYLCASSLPWGGSRETQYFGPGTRLLVL.

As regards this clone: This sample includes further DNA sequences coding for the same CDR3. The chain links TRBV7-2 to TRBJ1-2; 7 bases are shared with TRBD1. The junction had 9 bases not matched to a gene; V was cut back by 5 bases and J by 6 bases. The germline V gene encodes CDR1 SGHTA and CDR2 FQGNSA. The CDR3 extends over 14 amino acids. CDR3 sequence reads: CASSPRQGLDGYTF. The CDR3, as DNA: TGTGCCAGCAGCCCTCGACAGGGTTTGGATGGCTACACCTTC. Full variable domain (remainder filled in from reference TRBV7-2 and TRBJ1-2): GAGVSQSPSNKVTEKGKDVELRCDPISGHTALYWYRQSLGQGLEFLIYFQGNSAPDKSGLPSDRFSAERTGGSVSTLTIQRTQQEDSAVYLCASSPRQGLDGYTFGSGTRLTVV.

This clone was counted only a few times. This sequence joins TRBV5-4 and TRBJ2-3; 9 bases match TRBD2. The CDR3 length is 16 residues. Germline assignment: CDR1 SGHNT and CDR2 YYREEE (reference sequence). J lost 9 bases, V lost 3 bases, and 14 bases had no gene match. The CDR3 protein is CASSSPVGREGQTQYF. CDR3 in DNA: TGTGCCAGCAGCTCGCCGGTCGGGCGGGAGGGACAAACGCAGTATTTT.

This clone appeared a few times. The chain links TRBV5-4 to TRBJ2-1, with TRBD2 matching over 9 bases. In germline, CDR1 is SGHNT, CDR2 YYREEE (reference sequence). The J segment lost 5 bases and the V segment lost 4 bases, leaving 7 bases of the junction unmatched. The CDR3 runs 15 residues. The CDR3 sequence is CASSVPAGGDNEQFF. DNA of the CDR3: TGTGCCAGCAGCGTACCGGCGGGGGGGGACAATGAGCAGTTCTTC.

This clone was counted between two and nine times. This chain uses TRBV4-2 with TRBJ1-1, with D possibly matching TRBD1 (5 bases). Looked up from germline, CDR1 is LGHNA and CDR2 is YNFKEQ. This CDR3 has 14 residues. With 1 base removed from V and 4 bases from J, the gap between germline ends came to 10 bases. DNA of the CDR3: TGTGCCAGCAGCCAAGGGGGCTCAACCACTGAAGCTTTCTTT. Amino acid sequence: CASSQGGSTTEAFF.

The DNA of the CDR3 is TGTGCCAGTACCCGGGGAACGGGCTATGGCTACACCTTC. Its translation: CASTRGTGYGYTF. V is TRBV19 and J is TRBJ1-2, with D unresolved. V was shortened by 7 bases and J by 4 bases, with 13 bases between the two germline ends. Germline lookup yields CDR1 LNHDA and CDR2 SQIVND (reference sequence). There are 13 residues in the CDR3. The whole variable domain, remainder taken from reference TRBV19 and TRBJ1-2, is DGGITQSPKYLFRKEGQNVTLSCEQNLNHDAMYWYRQDPGQGLRLIYYSQIVNDFQKGDIAEGYSVSREKKESFPLTVTSAQKNPTAFYLCASTRGTGYGYTFGSGTRLTVV.

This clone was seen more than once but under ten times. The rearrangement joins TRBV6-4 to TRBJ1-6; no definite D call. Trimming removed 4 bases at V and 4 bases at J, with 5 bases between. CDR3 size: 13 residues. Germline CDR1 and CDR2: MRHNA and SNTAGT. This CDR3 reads CASSVEYNSPLHF. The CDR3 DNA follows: TGTGCCAGCAGTGTTGAGTATAATTCACCCCTCCACTTT.

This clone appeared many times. CDR3 nucleotides: TGTGCCAGCACCTCGGGAGGGGCCAACCAGTACTTC. This translates into CASTSGGANQYF. V is TRBV7-2 and J is TRBJ2-5, with 8 bases matching TRBD2. This CDR3 comprises 12 residues. The ends lost 7 bases at V and 10 bases at J; junction bases unmatched: 8. Germline loops: CDR1 SGHTA, CDR2 FQGNSA.

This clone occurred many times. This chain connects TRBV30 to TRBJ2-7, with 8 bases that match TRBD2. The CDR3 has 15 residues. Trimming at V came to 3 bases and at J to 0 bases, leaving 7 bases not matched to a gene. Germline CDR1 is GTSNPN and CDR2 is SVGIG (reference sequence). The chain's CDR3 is CAWSSSGRASYEQYF. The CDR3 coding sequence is TGTGCCTGGAGCTCTTCCGGGAGGGCCTCCTACGAGCAGTACTTC.

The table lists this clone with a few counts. The DNA of the CDR3 is TGTGCCAGCAGAAGAGCGGGGGCGGCAGATACGCAGTATTTT. This gives the protein CASRRAGAADTQYF. The genes are TRBV6-5 and TRBJ2-3; TRBD2 aligns across 8 bases. The CDR3 spans 14 residues. Trimming at V came to 6 bases and at J to 4 bases, leaving 6 bases not matched to a gene. Germline CDR1 is MNHEY and CDR2 is SVGAGI.

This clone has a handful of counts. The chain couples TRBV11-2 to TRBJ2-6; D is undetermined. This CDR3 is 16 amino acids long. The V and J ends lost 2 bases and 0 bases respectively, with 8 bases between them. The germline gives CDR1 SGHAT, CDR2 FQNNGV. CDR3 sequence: CASSLFEVSGANVLTF. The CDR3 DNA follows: TGTGCCAGCAGCTTATTCGAGGTCTCTGGGGCCAACGTCCTGACTTTC. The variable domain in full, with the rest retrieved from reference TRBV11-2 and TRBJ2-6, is EAGVAQSPRYKIIEKRQSVAFWCNPISGHATLYWYQQILGQGPKLLIQFQNNGVVDDSQLPKDRFSAERLKGVDSTLKIQPAKLEDSAVYLCASSLFEVSGANVLTFGAGSRLTVL.

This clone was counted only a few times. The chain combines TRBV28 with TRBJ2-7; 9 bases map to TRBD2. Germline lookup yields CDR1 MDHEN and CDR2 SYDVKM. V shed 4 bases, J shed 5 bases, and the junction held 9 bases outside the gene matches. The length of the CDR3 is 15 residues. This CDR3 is CASSSSGILLHEQYF. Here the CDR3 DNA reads TGTGCCAGCAGTTCTAGCGGGATCTTGCTTCACGAGCAGTACTTC.

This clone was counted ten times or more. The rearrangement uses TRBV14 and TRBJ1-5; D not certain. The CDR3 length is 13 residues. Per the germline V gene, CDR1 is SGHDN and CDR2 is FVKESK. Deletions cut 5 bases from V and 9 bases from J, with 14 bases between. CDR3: CASSSASTGPQHF. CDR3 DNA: TGTGCCAGCAGCTCGGCCTCCACGGGGCCCCAGCATTTT. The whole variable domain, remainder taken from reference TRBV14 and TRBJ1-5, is EAGVTQFPSHSVIEKGQTVTLRCDPISGHDNLYWYRRVMGKEIKFLLHFVKESKQDESGMPNNRFLAERTGGTYSTLKVQPAELEDSGVYFCASSSASTGPQHFGDGTRLSIL.

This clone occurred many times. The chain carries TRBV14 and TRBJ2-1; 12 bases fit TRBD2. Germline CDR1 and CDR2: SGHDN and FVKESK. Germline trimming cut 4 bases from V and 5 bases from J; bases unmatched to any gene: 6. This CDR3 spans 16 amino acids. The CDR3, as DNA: TGTGCCAGCAGCCCGTTACTAGCGGGAGGCGACAATGAGCAGTTCTTC. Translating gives CASSPLLAGGDNEQFF.

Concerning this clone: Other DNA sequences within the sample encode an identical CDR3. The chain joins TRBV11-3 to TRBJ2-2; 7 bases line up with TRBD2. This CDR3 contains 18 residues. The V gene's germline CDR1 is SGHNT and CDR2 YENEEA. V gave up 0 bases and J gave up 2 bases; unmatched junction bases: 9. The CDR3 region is CASSLDQGGTANTGELFF. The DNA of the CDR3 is TGTGCCAGCAGCTTAGATCAGGGAGGGACGGCTAACACCGGGGAGCTGTTTTTT.

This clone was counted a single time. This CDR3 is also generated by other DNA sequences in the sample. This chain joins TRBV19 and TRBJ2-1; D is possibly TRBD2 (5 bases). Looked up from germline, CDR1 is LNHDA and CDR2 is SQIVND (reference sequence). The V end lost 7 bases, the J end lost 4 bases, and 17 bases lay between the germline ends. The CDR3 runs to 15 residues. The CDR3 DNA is TGTGCCAGTACCCCTGGTCTAGCCGGGTACAATGAGCAGTTCTTC. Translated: CASTPGLAGYNEQFF.

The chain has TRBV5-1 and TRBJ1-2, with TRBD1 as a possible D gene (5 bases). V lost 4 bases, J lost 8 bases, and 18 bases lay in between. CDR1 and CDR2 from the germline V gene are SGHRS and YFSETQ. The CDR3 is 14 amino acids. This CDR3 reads CASSLDQGNEGYTF. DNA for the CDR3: TGCGCCAGCAGCCTAGACCAGGGAAATGAAGGCTACACCTTC.

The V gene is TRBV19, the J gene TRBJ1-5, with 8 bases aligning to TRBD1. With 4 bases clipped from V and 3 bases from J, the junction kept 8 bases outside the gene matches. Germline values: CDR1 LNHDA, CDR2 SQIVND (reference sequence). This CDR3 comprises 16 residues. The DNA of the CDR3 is TGTGCCAGTAGTACAACGACAGGGGCGGACAATCAGCCCCAGCATTTT. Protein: CASSTTTGADNQPQHF.

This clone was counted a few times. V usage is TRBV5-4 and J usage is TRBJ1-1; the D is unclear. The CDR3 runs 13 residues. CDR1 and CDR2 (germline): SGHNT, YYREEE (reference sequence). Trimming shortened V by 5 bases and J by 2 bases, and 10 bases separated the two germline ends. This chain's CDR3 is CASSTDINTEAFF. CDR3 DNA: TGTGCCAGCAGTACCGACATTAACACTGAAGCTTTCTTT.

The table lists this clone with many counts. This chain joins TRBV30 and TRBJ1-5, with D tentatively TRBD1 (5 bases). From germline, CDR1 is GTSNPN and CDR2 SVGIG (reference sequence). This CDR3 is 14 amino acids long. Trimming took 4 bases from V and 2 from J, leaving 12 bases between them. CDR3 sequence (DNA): TGTGCCTGGACCCCAACAGGTGGCAATCAGCCCCAGCATTTT. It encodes CAWTPTGGNQPQHF.